This T cell receptor (beta chain) was sequenced in a study of blood T cell repertoires in COVID-19. Germline CDR1 SGHAT, CDR2 FQDESV (reference sequence). V shed 0 bases and J shed 5 bases, with 4 bases lying between them. CDR3 length: 12 amino acids. Per the original data handling: Counts of nucleated cells, estimated from reference gene primer amplification, were obtained. Generated by immunoSEQ multiplex PCR, the TCRdb table keeps only in-frame clones and is missing some. V, J and clone size derive from that table, while D and trimming were established from the DNA sequence. The sample shows about 160,000 clones, 85% to 95% of them seen only once.

The sample consisted of peripheral blood. The receptor was derived from a woman aged 60-75 years with COVID-19, enrolled during active disease. The chain carries TRBV11-1 and TRBJ2-5; D is ambiguous. In nucleotides, the CDR3 is TGTGCCAGCAGCTTAGCGCGGGAGACCCAGTACTTC. Translated: CASSLARETQYF.